The clone carrying this T cell receptor beta chain showed up many times. Its antigen is unidentified. This entry comes from a study of T cells after yellow fever vaccination. General study results and limits: Booster sampling recovered most clones from primary vaccination (around 97% CD4, around 90% CD8). Weaker in magnitude, the secondary response showed a faster peak on day 5 versus 15. It was a small share of clonotypes that appeared in both CD4 and CD8 compartments.

5'RACE template switching produced TCR cDNA carrying a universal primer site and UMIs. TCRdb used MiXCR to reprocess the 5' RACE reads, holding one entry per CDR3 protein. The table has more than 110,000 distinct CDR3 sequences, approximately 6.6% seen once; the top ten hold 0.55% to 0.7%. CDR3 size: 14 residues. The ends lost 6 bases at V and 7 bases at J; junction bases unmatched: 8. Sequences were derived from CD4+ T cells sorted from PBMCs, sampled 10 days after the yellow fever booster vaccination. The clonotype comes from a man under 40 who received the YFV17D yellow fever vaccine. V usage is TRBV12-3 or TRBV12-4 and J usage is TRBJ1-4; 7 bases align to TRBD1. Here the CDR3 reads CASRDDRATEKLFF. The CDR3 coding sequence is TGTGCCAGCAGAGATGACAGGGCGACTGAAAAACTGTTTTTT.